Listed here are 5 T cell receptor beta chains from one sample, sequenced in a study of radiotherapy plus CTLA-4 blockade in lung cancer. The data were produced by immunoSEQ multiplex PCR, yet TCRdb's version contains in-frame clones alone and is incomplete. The repertoire holds tens of thousands of clones, with around 85% as singletons. Sequenced here: peripheral blood, sampled from a patient treated with radiotherapy plus ipilimumab. The receptors shown here come from a human donor with non-small cell lung cancer who had a partial response to radiotherapy plus ipilimumab.

The rearrangement uses TRBV9 and TRBJ2-3, with 12 bases fitting TRBD2. The germline gives CDR1 SGDLS, CDR2 YYNGEE. With 4 bases clipped from V and 1 base from J, the junction kept 1 base outside the gene matches. The CDR3 extends over 15 amino acids. The CDR3 coding sequence is TGTGCCAGCAGCCGGACTAGCGGGGGCACAGATACGCAGTATTTT. This codes for CASSRTSGGTDTQYF.

The chain employs TRBV5-6 and TRBJ2-3, with D maybe TRBD1 (5 bases). The CDR3 contains 15 residues. Trimming removed 4 bases at V and 6 bases at J, with 18 bases between. Germline values: CDR1 SGHDT, CDR2 YYEEEE. In DNA form, the CDR3 reads TGTGCCAGCAGCGAACTACCAGGGCGCATGGATACGCAGTATTTT. Amino acid sequence: CASSELPGRMDTQYF.

This clone was observed once. This sample includes further DNA sequences coding for the same CDR3. The chain has TRBV7-3 and TRBJ1-2, with 11 bases fitting TRBD1. The CDR3 contains 14 residues. The junction had 5 bases not matched to a gene; V was cut back by 4 bases and J by 7 bases. Germline V gene lookup returns CDR1 SGHTA and CDR2 FQGTGA. The CDR3 sequence: CASSSGQGAGGYTF. In DNA, the CDR3 is TGTGCCAGCAGCTCCGGACAGGGGGCTGGTGGCTACACCTTC.

This chain joins TRBV19 and TRBJ2-2; a possible D gene is TRBD2 (5 bases). Germline V gives CDR1 LNHDA, CDR2 SQIVND (reference sequence). The CDR3 is 14 residues long. V lost 7 bases and J 2 bases, leaving 11 bases between the germline ends. The CDR3 spells CASNGVLNTGELFF. CDR3 DNA: TGTGCCAGTAACGGGGTCCTTAACACCGGGGAGCTGTTTTTT.

The chain has TRBV18 and TRBJ2-4, with D possibly matching TRBD1 (6 bases). The CDR3 consists of 17 residues. The V end was cut by 5 bases, the J end by 0 bases, with 17 bases between. Germline CDR1 reads KGHSH; CDR2 reads LQKENI. The CDR3 loop reads CASSTQTGTIAKNIQYF. The CDR3 bases are TGTGCCAGCTCAACACAAACAGGGACCATAGCCAAAAACATTCAGTACTTC.